This T cell receptor beta chain emerged from a study of blood T cell repertoires in COVID-19. Background on the study: In each case, the material was cDNA or gDNA derived from T cells, B-cell-depleted T cells, or PBMCs.

The protocol was immunoSEQ multiplex PCR, while the TCRdb copy is restricted to in-frame clones and leaves out a portion. The sample has a few hundred thousand clones; 80% to 90% are singletons. The germline gives CDR1 LGHDT, CDR2 YNNKEL (reference sequence). This CDR3 contains 14 residues. V was cut by 4 bases and J by 4 bases, with 13 bases left in between. This study enrolled people aged about 18 to 100 from approximately 24 US geographic areas. The chain is built from TRBV3-1 (or the pseudogene TRBV3-2) and TRBJ1-2, with D unclear. The clonotype was recovered from a man under 40 who had recovered from COVID-19. Sequences were obtained from PBMCs or T cells enriched from blood (not recorded which). The DNA for the CDR3 is TGTGCCAGCAGCCCTCGGGAATGGGGCTATGGCTACACCTTC. Protein sequence: CASSPREWGYGYTF.